The rows below give T cell receptor beta chains drawn from one sample of a study of cytomegalovirus exposure and HLA in healthy donors. The repertoire was sequenced with immunoSEQ multiplex PCR; TCRdb's copy has only in-frame clones and lacks some. Altogether tens of thousands of clones are present, approximately 97% being singletons, with the ten largest covering 2% to 2.5%. The sequenced sample was PBMCs. The receptors shown here come from a man between 18 and 29 years old in good health and CMV-seronegative. Each CDR3 is given with its conserved first and last residue. D genes are given only for firm matches. Some rows have no size entry. The others give once, few or many, or a class for an expanded clone.

CDR3	DNA	D	V	size	J
CASSTPYDRWTEAFF	TGTGCCAGTAGTACCCCGTACGACAGGTGGACTGAAGCTTTCTTT	.	TRBV19	.	TRBJ1-1
CASSGLRQGMGRRYF	TGTGCCAGCAGTGGGTTGAGACAGGGAATGGGGAGGCGGTACTTC	.	TRBV2	.	TRBJ2-7
CASSPPGLAVGNEQFF	TGTGCCAGCTCACCGCCGGGACTAGCGGTCGGGAATGAGCAGTTCTTC	TRBD2	TRBV18	.	TRBJ2-1
CASSEGQRFWGETQYF	TGTGCCAGCAGTGAGGGACAAAGGTTTTGGGGAGAGACCCAGTACTTC	.	TRBV6-1	.	TRBJ2-5
CASSPAIAHFGNTIYF	TGCGCCAGCAGCCCTGCGATTGCCCACTTTGGAAACACCATATATTTT	.	TRBV5-1	once	TRBJ1-3
CASSLDGTGTSPLHF	TGTGCCAGCAGCTTAGATGGGACAGGGACTTCACCCCTCCACTTT	TRBD1	TRBV7-9	.	TRBJ1-6
CASSVRAGDDTREQYF	TGTGCCAGCAGCGTTAGAGCGGGGGACGATACGAGGGAGCAGTACTTC	TRBD2	TRBV9	.	TRBJ2-7
CASSDPAQVSNYGYTF	TGTGCCAGCAGTGACCCGGCACAGGTCTCTAACTATGGCTACACCTTC	.	TRBV6-1	.	TRBJ1-2
CASNWTNTFF	TGTGCCAGCAACTGGACTAATACGTTCTTC	.	TRBV21-1	.	TRBJ2-1
CASSPRTSGRELQFF	TGTGCCAGCAGTCCCCGGACTAGCGGGAGGGAACTTCAGTTCTTC	TRBD2	TRBV27	.	TRBJ2-1
CASSSSDKDGYTF	TGTGCCAGTAGTAGCTCGGACAAGGATGGCTACACCTTC	.	TRBV19	.	TRBJ1-2
CASSLESGWGNTIYF	TGTGCCAGCAGCTTAGAATCGGGGTGGGGAAACACCATATATTTT	.	TRBV11-2	.	TRBJ1-3
CASSEAGLAQSNEQFF	TGTGCCAGCAGCGAGGCCGGACTAGCCCAATCCAATGAGCAGTTCTTC	TRBD2	TRBV5-5	.	TRBJ2-1
CASSGGLAVYYEQYF	TGTGCCAGCAGTGGAGGACTAGCGGTGTACTACGAGCAGTACTTC	TRBD2	TRBV2	.	TRBJ2-7
CASSPWTSGSQETQYF	TGTGCCAGCAGCCCCTGGACTAGCGGTTCCCAAGAGACCCAGTACTTC	TRBD2	TRBV7-9	.	TRBJ2-5
CASSLDSFLAGGYNEQFF	TGCGCCAGCAGCTTGGACAGCTTCCTAGCGGGAGGGTACAATGAGCAGTTCTTC	TRBD2	TRBV5-1	.	TRBJ2-1
CASSPLAVGRSDQPQHF	TGTGCCAGCAGTCCGTTGGCTGTCGGGAGGTCCGATCAGCCCCAGCATTTT	.	TRBV27	.	TRBJ1-5
CASSLVAGVVHNEQFF	TGTGCCAGCAGCTTAGTTGCGGGGGTTGTCCACAATGAGCAGTTCTTC	TRBD2	TRBV11-3	.	TRBJ2-1
CASSELGVTGELFF	TGCGCCAGCAGTGAACTGGGAGTCACCGGGGAGCTGTTTTTT	.	TRBV10-2	.	TRBJ2-2
CASRPRLDRLYEQYF	TGCGCCAGCAGACCCCGTTTGGACAGGCTCTACGAGCAGTACTTC	TRBD1	TRBV5-1	.	TRBJ2-7
CASSLGGAHNEQFF	TGTGCCAGCAGCTTGGGGGGTGCCCACAATGAGCAGTTCTTC	.	TRBV6-5	.	TRBJ2-1
CASSGVAGVTEQYF	TGTGCCAGCAGCGGGGTAGCGGGAGTAACCGAGCAGTACTTC	TRBD2	TRBV7-9	.	TRBJ2-7
CASSSPPGRGDTGELFF	TGTGCCAGCAGCTCGCCCCCAGGAAGGGGCGACACCGGGGAGCTGTTTTTT	.	TRBV7-9	once	TRBJ2-2
CASTERTGSSNQPQHF	TGTGCCAGCACCGAACGGACAGGGTCAAGCAATCAGCCCCAGCATTTT	TRBD1	TRBV6-6	.	TRBJ1-5
CASSRYYRSGTSGTQYF	TGTGCCAGCAGTAGATACTATAGGTCCGGGACTAGCGGTACGCAGTATTTT	TRBD2	TRBV19	.	TRBJ2-3
CASSPDIYQPQHF	TGTGCCAGCTCACCAGACATTTATCAGCCCCAGCATTTT	.	TRBV18	.	TRBJ1-5
CASSTRAGMHTEAFF	TGTGCCAGCAGTACCCGCGCCGGGATGCACACTGAAGCTTTCTTT	.	TRBV28	.	TRBJ1-1
CASSPLTGTDYEQYF	TGTGCCAGCAGCCCTCTGACAGGGACTGACTACGAGCAGTACTTC	.	TRBV7-9	.	TRBJ2-7
CASSRRGRGTEAFF	TGTGCCAGCAGCCGCAGGGGGCGTGGGACTGAAGCTTTCTTT	TRBD1	TRBV5-4	.	TRBJ1-1
CASSMTGTTEAFF	TGTGCCAGTAGTATGACAGGGACCACTGAAGCTTTCTTT	TRBD1	TRBV19	.	TRBJ1-1
CASSVEGRGNYGYTF	TGTGCCAGCAGCGTAGAGGGCAGGGGTAACTATGGCTACACCTTC	.	TRBV9	.	TRBJ1-2
CASSMRQGYGYTF	TGTGCCAGTAGTATGCGCCAGGGGTATGGCTACACCTTC	.	TRBV19	.	TRBJ1-2
CSARQVETGELFF	TGCAGCGCCCGACAGGTGGAAACCGGGGAGCTGTTTTTT	.	TRBV29-1	.	TRBJ2-2
CASSVTGRTDTQYF	TGTGCCAGCAGTGTTACAGGACGCACAGATACGCAGTATTTT	.	TRBV6-1	.	TRBJ2-3
CASSNGQGYEQYF	TGTGCCAGTAGTAACGGACAGGGATACGAGCAGTACTTC	TRBD1	TRBV19	.	TRBJ2-7
CASSSPGKEQPQHF	TGTGCCAGCAGTTCCCCGGGGAAGGAACAGCCCCAGCATTTT	.	TRBV2	.	TRBJ1-5
CATKLAGIGSYEQYF	TGTGCCACCAAGCTAGCGGGAATTGGATCCTACGAGCAGTACTTC	TRBD2	TRBV6-5	.	TRBJ2-7
CASSQDGTSGSSSYNEQFF	TGCGCCAGCAGCCAAGATGGGACTAGCGGGAGTTCTTCCTACAATGAGCAGTTCTTC	TRBD2	TRBV4-1	.	TRBJ2-1
CAWRGQGRYTGELFF	TGTGCCTGGAGAGGACAGGGACGTTACACCGGGGAGCTGTTTTTT	TRBD1	TRBV30	.	TRBJ2-2
CASSLKSGGSNEKLFF	TGTGCCAGCAGCTTAAAGAGCGGGGGTTCTAATGAAAAACTGTTTTTT	.	TRBV5-4	.	TRBJ1-4
CAWSVFSVRGTLETQYF	TGTGCCTGGAGTGTATTCTCTGTAAGGGGCACCTTGGAGACCCAGTACTTC	.	TRBV30	.	TRBJ2-5
CASSEFYKRQGDEQYF	TGTGCCAGCAGTGAATTTTATAAGAGACAGGGAGACGAGCAGTACTTC	TRBD1	TRBV2	.	TRBJ2-7
CASSRRLSGQETQYF	TGTGCCAGCAGCCGACGACTCTCCGGCCAAGAGACCCAGTACTTC	.	TRBV7-6	.	TRBJ2-5
CASSIAGSTEAFF	TGTGCCAGTAGTATAGCCGGGAGCACTGAAGCTTTCTTT	.	TRBV19	.	TRBJ1-1
CASSSKSGRAYEQYF	TGTGCCAGCAGCTCCAAAAGCGGGAGGGCCTACGAGCAGTACTTC	TRBD2	TRBV6-5	.	TRBJ2-7